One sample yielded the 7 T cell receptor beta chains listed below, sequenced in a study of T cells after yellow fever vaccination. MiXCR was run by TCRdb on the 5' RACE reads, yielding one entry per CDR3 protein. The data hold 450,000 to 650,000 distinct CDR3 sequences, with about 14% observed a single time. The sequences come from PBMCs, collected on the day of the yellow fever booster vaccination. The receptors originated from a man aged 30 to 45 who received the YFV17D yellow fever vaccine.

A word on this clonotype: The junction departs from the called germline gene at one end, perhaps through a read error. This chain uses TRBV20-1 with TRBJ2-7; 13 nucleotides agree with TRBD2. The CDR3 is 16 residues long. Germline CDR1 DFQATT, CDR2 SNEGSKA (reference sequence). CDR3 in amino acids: CSTSGRAFTVSYEQYF. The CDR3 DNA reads TGCAGTACTAGCGGGAGGGCATTTACAGTATCCTACGAGCAGTACTTC.

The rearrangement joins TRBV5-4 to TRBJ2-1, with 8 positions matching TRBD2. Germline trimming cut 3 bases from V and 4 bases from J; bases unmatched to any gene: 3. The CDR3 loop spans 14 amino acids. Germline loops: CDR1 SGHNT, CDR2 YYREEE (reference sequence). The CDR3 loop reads CASSYGTRYNEQFF. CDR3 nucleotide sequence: TGTGCCAGCAGCTACGGGACTAGGTACAATGAGCAGTTCTTC.

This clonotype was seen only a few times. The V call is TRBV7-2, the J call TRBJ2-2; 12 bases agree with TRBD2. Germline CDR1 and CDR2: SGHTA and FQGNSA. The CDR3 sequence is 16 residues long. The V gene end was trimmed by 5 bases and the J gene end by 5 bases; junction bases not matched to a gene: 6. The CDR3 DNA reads TGTGCCAGCAGCCCGACTAGCGGGAGATTTACCGGGGAGCTGTTTTTT. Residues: CASSPTSGRFTGELFF. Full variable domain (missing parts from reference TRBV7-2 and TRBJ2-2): GAGVSQSPSNKVTEKGKDVELRCDPISGHTALYWYRQSLGQGLEFLIYFQGNSAPDKSGLPSDRFSAERTGGSVSTLTIQRTQQEDSAVYLCASSPTSGRFTGELFFGEGSRLTVL.

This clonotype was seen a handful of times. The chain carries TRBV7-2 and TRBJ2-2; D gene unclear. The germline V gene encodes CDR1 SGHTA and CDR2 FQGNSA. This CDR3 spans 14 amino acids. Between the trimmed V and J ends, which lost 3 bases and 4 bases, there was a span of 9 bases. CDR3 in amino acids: CASSLPRSTGELFF. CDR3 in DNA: TGTGCCAGCAGCTTGCCCAGGAGCACCGGGGAGCTGTTTTTT.

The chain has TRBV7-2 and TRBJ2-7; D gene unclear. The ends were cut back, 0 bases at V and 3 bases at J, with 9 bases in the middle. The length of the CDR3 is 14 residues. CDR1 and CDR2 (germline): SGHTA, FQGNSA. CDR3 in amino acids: CASSLALVGYEQYF. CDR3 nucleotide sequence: TGTGCCAGCAGCTTAGCGTTAGTAGGCTACGAGCAGTACTTC.

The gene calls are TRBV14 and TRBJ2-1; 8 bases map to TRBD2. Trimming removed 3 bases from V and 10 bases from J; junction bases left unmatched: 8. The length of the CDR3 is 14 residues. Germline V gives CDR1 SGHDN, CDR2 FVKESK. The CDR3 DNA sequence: TGTGCCAGCAGCCATTTTCAGCGGGAGAGCGAGCAGTTCTTC. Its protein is CASSHFQRESEQFF.

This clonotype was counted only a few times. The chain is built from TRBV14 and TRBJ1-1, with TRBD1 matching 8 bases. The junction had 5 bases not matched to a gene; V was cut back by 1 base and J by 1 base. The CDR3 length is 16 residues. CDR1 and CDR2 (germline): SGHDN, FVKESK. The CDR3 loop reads CASSQAGQGKNTEAFF. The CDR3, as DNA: TGTGCCAGCAGCCAAGCCGGACAGGGAAAGAACACTGAAGCTTTCTTT.